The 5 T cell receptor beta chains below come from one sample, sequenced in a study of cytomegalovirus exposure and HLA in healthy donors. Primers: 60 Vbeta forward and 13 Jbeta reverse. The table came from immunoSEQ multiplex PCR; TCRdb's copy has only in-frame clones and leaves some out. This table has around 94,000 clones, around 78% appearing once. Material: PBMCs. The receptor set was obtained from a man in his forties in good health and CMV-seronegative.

The CDR3 DNA sequence: TGTGCCACCAGCACCGCCTACGAGCAGTACTTC. Encoded protein: CATSTAYEQYF. This rearrangement joins TRBV15 to TRBJ2-7; D is ambiguous. Germline V CDR1 and CDR2: LNHNV, YYDKDF (reference sequence). The CDR3 is 11 amino acids. The germline V and J ends were trimmed by 4 bases and 2 bases, with 3 bases remaining between them. Full variable domain (outside the CDR3, taken from reference TRBV15 and TRBJ2-7): DAMVIQNPRYQVTQFGKPVTLSCSQTLNHNVMYWYQQKSSQAPKLLFHYYDKDFNNEADTPDNFQSRRPNTSFCFLDIRSPGLGDTAMYLCATSTAYEQYFGPGTRLTVT.

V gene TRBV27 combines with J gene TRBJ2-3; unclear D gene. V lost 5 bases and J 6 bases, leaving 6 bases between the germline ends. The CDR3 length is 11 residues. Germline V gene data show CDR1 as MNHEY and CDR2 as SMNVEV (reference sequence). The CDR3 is CASSTWDTQYF. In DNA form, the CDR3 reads TGTGCCAGCAGTACTTGGGATACGCAGTATTTT.

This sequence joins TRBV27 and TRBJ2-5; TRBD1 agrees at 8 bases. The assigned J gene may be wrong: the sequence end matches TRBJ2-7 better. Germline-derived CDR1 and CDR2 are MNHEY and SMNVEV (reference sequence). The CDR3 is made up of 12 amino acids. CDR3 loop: CASSPGGHEQYF. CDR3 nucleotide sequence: TGTGCCAGCAGTCCAGGGGGCCACGAGCAGTACTTC.

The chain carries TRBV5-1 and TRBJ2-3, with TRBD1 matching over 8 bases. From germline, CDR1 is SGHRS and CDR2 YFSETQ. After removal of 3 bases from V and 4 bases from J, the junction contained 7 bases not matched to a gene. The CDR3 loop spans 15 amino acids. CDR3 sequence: CASSSTGVNPDTQYF. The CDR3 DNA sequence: TGCGCCAGCAGCTCGACAGGGGTAAACCCAGATACGCAGTATTTT.

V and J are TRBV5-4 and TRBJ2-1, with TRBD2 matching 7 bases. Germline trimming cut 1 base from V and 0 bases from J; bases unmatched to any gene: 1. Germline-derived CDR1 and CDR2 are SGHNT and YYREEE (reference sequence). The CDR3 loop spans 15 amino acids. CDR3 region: CASSLTSASYNEQFF. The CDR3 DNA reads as TGTGCCAGCAGCTTGACTAGCGCCTCCTACAATGAGCAGTTCTTC.